The entry below describes one T cell receptor beta chain. The sample belongs to a study of T cells in localized non-small cell lung cancer. The table came from immunoSEQ multiplex PCR; TCRdb's copy has only in-frame clones and leaves some out. The table includes 45,000 to 70,000 clones, approximately 90% detected once. The origin of this receptor is a woman aged 40 to 75 with stage I lung adenocarcinoma. Sequenced material: peripheral blood, taken before any cancer treatment.

CDR3: CASSQGPSGGYTF. The CDR3 coding sequence is TGCGCCAGCAGCCAAGGCCCATCCGGTGGCTACACCTTC. The chain carries TRBV4-3 and TRBJ1-2; D is unresolved. Germline CDR1 LGHNA, CDR2 YSLEER. The V gene lost 1 base and the J gene lost 7 bases, with 10 bases spanning the gap. The CDR3 contains 13 residues.